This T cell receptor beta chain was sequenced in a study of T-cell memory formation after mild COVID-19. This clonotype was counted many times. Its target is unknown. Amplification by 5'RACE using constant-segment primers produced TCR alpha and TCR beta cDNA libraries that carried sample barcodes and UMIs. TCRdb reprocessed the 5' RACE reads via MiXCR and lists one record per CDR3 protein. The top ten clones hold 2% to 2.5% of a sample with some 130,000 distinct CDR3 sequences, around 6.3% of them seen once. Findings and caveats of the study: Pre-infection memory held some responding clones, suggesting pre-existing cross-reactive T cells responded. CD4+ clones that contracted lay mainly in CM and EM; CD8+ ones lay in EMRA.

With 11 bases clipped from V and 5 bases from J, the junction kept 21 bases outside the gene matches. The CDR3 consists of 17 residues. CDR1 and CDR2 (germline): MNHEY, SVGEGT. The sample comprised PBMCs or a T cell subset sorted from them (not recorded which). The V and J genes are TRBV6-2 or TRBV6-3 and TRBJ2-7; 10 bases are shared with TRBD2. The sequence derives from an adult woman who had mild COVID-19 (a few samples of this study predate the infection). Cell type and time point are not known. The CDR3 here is CACTTGTSATRVHEQYF. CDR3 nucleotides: TGTGCCTGCACGACCGGGACTAGCGCCACAAGGGTCCACGAGCAGTACTTC.